These 28 T cell receptor beta chains were all obtained from the same sample, sequenced in a study of cytomegalovirus exposure and HLA in healthy donors. PCR amplification relied on 60 Vbeta primers (plus 13 Jbeta primers). Clones were sequenced by immunoSEQ multiplex PCR, and TCRdb holds only the in-frame ones, with some missing. The sample includes around 100,000 clones, about 79% of them seen just once. Sequencing was performed on PBMCs. All receptors derive from a woman between 18 and 29 years old in good health and CMV-seronegative.

The CDR3 loop is CASRWSQNTEAFF. The CDR3, as DNA: TGTGCCAGCCGTTGGTCACAGAACACTGAAGCTTTCTTT. The rearrangement joins TRBV7-2 to TRBJ1-1; D unclear. V was cut by 8 bases and J by 1 base, with 11 bases left in between. This CDR3 is built from 13 residues. CDR1 is SGHTA, CDR2 FQGNSA, per germline.

V and J are TRBV6-5 and TRBJ2-7, with 11 positions matching TRBD2. The CDR3 has 16 residues. With V trimmed by 1 base and J by 3 bases, 5 bases remained unmatched. CDR1 and CDR2 (germline): MNHEY, SVGAGI. The CDR3 is CASSYWPTSGNYEQYF. The CDR3, as DNA: TGTGCCAGCAGTTACTGGCCGACTAGCGGGAACTACGAGCAGTACTTC.

The rearrangement uses TRBV30 and TRBJ1-3, with 7 nucleotides matching TRBD1. This CDR3 has 16 amino acids. The germline V gene encodes CDR1 GTSNPN and CDR2 SVGIG (reference sequence). V gave up 5 bases and J gave up 0 bases; unmatched junction bases: 10. In DNA, the CDR3 is TGTGCCTGGGGGAGACAGGGTCCGTACTCTGGAAACACCATATATTTT. Residues: CAWGRQGPYSGNTIYF.

The chain uses TRBV28 and TRBJ1-1, with TRBD1 matching over 9 bases. This CDR3 region has 17 residues. The junction had 12 bases not matched to a gene; V was cut back by 6 bases and J by 1 base. Germline lookup yields CDR1 MDHEN and CDR2 SYDVKM. In DNA, the CDR3 is TGTGCCAGCAGCAACCTCCCGGGACAGGGTTCGAACACTGAAGCTTTCTTT. It is translated as CASSNLPGQGSNTEAFF. The full variable domain, its missing parts supplied by reference TRBV28 and TRBJ1-1, is DVKVTQSSRYLVKRTGEKVFLECVQDMDHENMFWYRQDPGLGLRLIYFSYDVKMKEKGDIPEGYSVSREKKERFSLILESASTNQTSMYLCASSNLPGQGSNTEAFFGQGTRLTVV.

The CDR3 coding sequence is TGTGCCTGGAGTGGCGTAGCGGGAGCCACAGATACGCAGTATTTT. Protein: CAWSGVAGATDTQYF. V gene TRBV30 combines with J gene TRBJ2-3, with 9 nucleotides matching TRBD2. CDR1 GTSNPN and CDR2 SVGIG come from the germline V gene (reference sequence). There are 15 residues in the CDR3. Trimming took 1 base from V and 2 from J; bases not matched to a gene: 4.

For this clone: One end of the junction does not line up with germline, which may come from a read error. The gene calls are TRBV7-9 and TRBJ1-1; D is uncertain. The germline gives CDR1 SEHNR, CDR2 FQNEAQ (reference sequence). This CDR3 has 12 amino acids. This CDR3 is CSSSLLISEAFF. The CDR3 DNA reads TGTTCCAGCAGCTTATTAATCTCCGAAGCTTTCTTT. Full variable domain (missing parts from reference TRBV7-9 and TRBJ1-1): DTGVSQNPRHKITKRGQNVTFRCDPISEHNRLYWYRQTLGQGPEFLTYFQNEAQLEKSRLLSDRFSAERPKGSFSTLEIQRTEQGDSAMYLCSSSLLISEAFFGQGTRLTVV.

This clone was counted once. The chain links TRBV29-1 to TRBJ2-3, with 11 bases that match TRBD2. The V segment lost 3 bases and the J segment 8 bases; nucleotides outside the gene matches: 10. This CDR3 region has 15 residues. The V gene's germline CDR1 is SQVTM and CDR2 ANQGSEA. CDR3 sequence reads: CSVEPGLAAPGTQYF. CDR3 DNA sequence: TGCAGCGTTGAGCCGGGACTAGCGGCCCCTGGTACGCAGTATTTT.

The table lists this clone with a count of one. This chain uses TRBV27 with TRBJ1-5, with D tentatively TRBD1 (6 bases). The CDR3 extends over 13 amino acids. Germline V CDR1 and CDR2: MNHEY, SMNVEV (reference sequence). V lost 5 bases to trimming and J lost 9 bases, with 14 bases between them. The CDR3 loop is CASSPSPGVPQHF. The DNA of the CDR3 is TGTGCCAGCAGTCCTTCTCCAGGGGTGCCCCAGCATTTT.

The rearrangement links TRBV23-1 to TRBJ1-4; TRBD1 agrees at 10 bases. TRBV23-1 is an ORF, and what it does is uncertain. Losses at the gene ends were 3 bases for V and 4 bases for J; bases not matched to a gene: 11. The CDR3 totals 18 residues. CDR3 nucleotides: TGCGCCAGCAGTCACACCCGACAGGGGGCGCATGATAATGAAAAACTGTTTTTT. Encoded protein: CASSHTRQGAHDNEKLFF.

The sample holds one count of this clone. The chain recombines TRBV5-1 with TRBJ2-7; maybe TRBD2 (6 bases). Between the trimmed V and J ends, which lost 4 bases and 4 bases, there was a span of 15 bases. The CDR3 is 14 residues long. Per the germline V gene, CDR1 is SGHRS and CDR2 is YFSETQ. CDR3: CASSPVGGGYEQYF. The CDR3 DNA is TGCGCCAGCAGCCCGGTGGGGGGTGGGTACGAGCAGTACTTC.

The chain couples TRBV4-2 to TRBJ1-1; D call uncertain. Trimming stripped 0 bases from V and 4 bases from J, with 9 bases between. This CDR3 has 14 residues. Germline values: CDR1 LGHNA, CDR2 YNFKEQ. CDR3 in amino acids: CASSQDRLSTEAFF. The CDR3 DNA reads TGTGCCAGCAGCCAAGACAGGCTGAGCACTGAAGCTTTCTTT.

The rearrangement joins TRBV6-1 to TRBJ2-1, with 8 positions matching TRBD2. CDR3 length equals 16 residues. J gave up 0 bases and V 3 bases, and 4 bases lay outside the gene matches. Per the germline V gene, CDR1 is MNHNS and CDR2 is SASEGT. CDR3 protein: CASSEWAGGSYNEQFF. The CDR3 DNA reads TGTGCCAGCAGTGAGTGGGCGGGGGGCTCCTACAATGAGCAGTTCTTC.

The chain is built from TRBV4-2 and TRBJ1-5; D possibly corresponds to TRBD1 (6 bases). Germline CDR1 LGHNA, CDR2 YNFKEQ. The CDR3 length is 16 residues. V was pared by 0 bases and J by 5 bases, with 14 bases between. Here the CDR3 DNA reads TGTGCCAGCAGCCAAGATCTAGAGGGGGGGTATCAGCCCCAGCATTTT. Its translation is CASSQDLEGGYQPQHF.

This clone was recorded a few times. The genes are TRBV5-1 and TRBJ2-5; TRBD1 agrees at 9 bases. The assigned J gene may be wrong: the sequence end matches TRBJ2-7 better. The CDR3 has 14 residues. Germline values: CDR1 SGHRS, CDR2 YFSETQ. CDR3 sequence: CASSPRDRAYEQYF. The CDR3 nucleotides read TGCGCCAGCAGCCCTCGGGACAGGGCCTACGAGCAGTACTTC.

The chain employs TRBV7-2 and TRBJ2-7, with 9 bases fitting TRBD2. V gave up 1 base and J gave up 2 bases; unmatched junction bases: 3. This CDR3 is 15 amino acids long. Germline V gene sequence: CDR1 SGHTA, CDR2 FQGNSA. DNA of the CDR3: TGTGCCAGCAGCTTAGAGACTAGCGGCCCCTACGAGCAGTACTTC. Its translation: CASSLETSGPYEQYF.

The gene calls are TRBV28 and TRBJ1-2; TRBD1 might be the D (6 bases). The V end was cut by 1 base, the J end by 8 bases, with 14 bases between. The CDR3 loop spans 14 amino acids. Looked up from germline, CDR1 is MDHEN and CDR2 is SYDVKM. This chain's CDR3 is CASSLFPGARGYTF. CDR3 sequence (DNA): TGTGCCAGCAGTTTATTTCCAGGGGCGAGGGGCTACACCTTC.

The chain links TRBV7-9 to TRBJ1-1; 7 bases line up with TRBD1. This CDR3 spans 13 amino acids. CDR1 and CDR2 from the germline V gene are SEHNR and FQNEAQ (reference sequence). Trimming cost V 6 bases and J 7 bases; bases outside gene matches: 8. DNA for the CDR3: TGTGCCAGCAGGGGAGGACAGGTCTATGAAGCTTTCTTT. Residues: CASRGGQVYEAFF.

The rearrangement joins TRBV9 to TRBJ1-5, with TRBD1 matching 7 bases. The ends lost 3 bases at V and 0 bases at J; junction bases unmatched: 9. The CDR3 loop spans 17 amino acids. Germline CDR1 and CDR2: SGDLS and YYNGEE. The CDR3 sequence is CASSARETGYSNQPQHF. CDR3 DNA sequence: TGTGCCAGCAGCGCAAGAGAGACAGGGTATAGCAATCAGCCCCAGCATTTT.

This chain uses TRBV19 with TRBJ2-5, with D perhaps TRBD1 (5 bases). The CDR3 length is 15 residues. V was trimmed by 3 bases and J by 5 bases, leaving 16 bases between them. CDR1 is LNHDA, CDR2 SQIVND, per germline (reference sequence). CDR3 sequence: CASSMSQDGHETQYF. The CDR3 nucleotides are TGTGCCAGTAGTATGTCCCAGGATGGACATGAGACCCAGTACTTC.

The J gene is TRBJ1-5, the V gene TRBV30; no clear D. Germline V gene data show CDR1 as GTSNPN and CDR2 as SVGIG (reference sequence). The CDR3 covers 13 residues. The V end was cut by 2 bases, the J end by 4 bases, with 9 bases between. CDR3: CAWSSGTNQPQHF. The CDR3 coding sequence is TGTGCCTGGAGTTCAGGCACAAATCAGCCCCAGCATTTT.

This clone appeared a few times. The genes are TRBV4-1 and TRBJ2-5, with D possibly TRBD2 on 6 matching bases. There are 14 residues in the CDR3. With 1 base removed from V and 4 bases from J, the gap between germline ends came to 10 bases. Germline V CDR1 and CDR2: MGHRA, YSYEKL. The CDR3 sequence: CASSQVSGVETQYF. In DNA, the CDR3 is TGCGCCAGCAGCCAAGTTTCGGGAGTAGAGACCCAGTACTTC.

The chain has TRBV11-1 and TRBJ2-3; 8 bases are shared with TRBD2. Trimming removed 0 bases from V and 2 bases from J; junction bases left unmatched: 7. The germline CDR1 and CDR2 sequences are SGHAT and FQDESV (reference sequence). The CDR3 has 17 amino acids. In DNA form, the CDR3 reads TGTGCCAGCAGCTTAGCGCCCCGGGGGGGCCACACAGATACGCAGTATTTT. It yields the protein CASSLAPRGGHTDTQYF.

DNA for the CDR3: TGCGCCAGCAGCCGGACGCAGGATGGGACAGGGGCGTACGAGCAGTACTTC. Translating it yields CASSRTQDGTGAYEQYF. This chain links TRBV4-1 with TRBJ2-7; 10 bases align to TRBD1. CDR3 length: 17 residues. Per the germline V gene, CDR1 is MGHRA and CDR2 is YSYEKL. V dropped 4 bases and J dropped 4; count of bases not matched to a gene: 13.

The V call is TRBV6-1, the J call TRBJ1-5; no clear D. The germline gives CDR1 MNHNS, CDR2 SASEGT. The V end was cut by 5 bases, the J end by 1 base, with 12 bases between. This CDR3 region has 15 residues. CDR3 in amino acids: CASSPTYLSNQPQHF. CDR3 nucleotides: TGTGCCAGCAGTCCGACATATTTGAGCAATCAGCCCCAGCATTTT.

CDR3 region: CASSLSGSTEAFF. CDR3 DNA: TGTGCCAGCAGCTTATCAGGGTCCACTGAAGCTTTCTTT. The chain combines TRBV7-3 with TRBJ1-1, with a possible D match to TRBD1 (5 bases). This CDR3 comprises 13 residues. Trimming removed 2 bases from V and 4 bases from J, with 8 bases in between. The germline V gene has CDR1 SGHTA and CDR2 FQGTGA.

The chain has TRBV14 and TRBJ1-2, with a possible D match to TRBD1 (6 bases). V was trimmed by 4 bases and J by 4 bases, leaving 19 bases between them. The CDR3 consists of 16 residues. Germline V CDR1 and CDR2: SGHDN, FVKESK. The CDR3 loop is CASSPSTGPLAYGYTF. The CDR3 nucleotides are TGTGCCAGCAGCCCCTCCACAGGGCCGCTGGCCTATGGCTACACCTTC.

The rearrangement links TRBV7-8 to TRBJ2-1; D is perhaps TRBD2 (5 bases). The CDR3 spans 17 residues. The ends were cut back, 0 bases at V and 1 base at J, with 13 bases in the middle. Germline lookup yields CDR1 SGHVS and CDR2 FQNEAQ. CDR3 in amino acids: CASSLARVAGSYNEQFF. CDR3 coding DNA: TGTGCCAGCAGCTTAGCGCGGGTAGCTGGGTCCTACAATGAGCAGTTCTTC.

This chain joins TRBV4-1 and TRBJ2-3; D uncertain. Trimming shortened V by 2 bases and J by 3 bases, and 9 bases separated the two germline ends. The CDR3 is 14 residues long. The germline gives CDR1 MGHRA, CDR2 YSYEKL. Here the CDR3 DNA reads TGCGCCAGCAGCCAATCGGCGAGGACAGATACGCAGTATTTT. Translating it yields CASSQSARTDTQYF.